This paragraph covers one T cell receptor beta chain sequence. Per the study methods: For nucleated cells, counts were estimated from reference gene primer amplification. Assay: immunoSEQ multiplex PCR; the TCRdb copy retains only in-frame clones and omits some. V and J calls and clone size are as listed in that table; D and trimming were resolved from the DNA. The sample records 150,000 to 200,000 clones, 81% being singletons. These data are taken from a study of blood T cell repertoires in COVID-19. Across the study: Samples taken during acute and convalescent COVID-19 were collected in the United States, Italy and Spain.

Seattle participants joined during active infection and were tracked over time. There are 13 residues in the CDR3. Trimming removed 2 bases at V and 7 bases at J, with 13 bases between. The V gene's germline CDR1 is SGHKS and CDR2 YYEKEE (reference sequence). V usage is TRBV5-5 and J usage is TRBJ2-7; TRBD1 might be the D (5 bases). The clonotype was recovered from a woman in her 40s with COVID-19, enrolled during active disease. Sequenced input: peripheral blood. The CDR3 reads CASSLGATVEQYV. CDR3 nucleotides: TGTGCCAGCAGCTTAGGGGCCACAGTAGAGCAGTACGTC.